The 17 T cell receptor beta chains presented below share a single source sample, sequenced in a study of regulatory T cells in long-lasting Graves disease. To make TCR beta libraries, researchers used iRepertoire HTBI primers and Arm-PCR of CDR3 regions. One entry per CDR3 protein results from TCRdb running MiXCR on the multiplex PCR reads. The sample holds over 300,000 distinct CDR3 sequences; about 14% are singletons and the top ten take 20% to 25%. Described time point: newly diagnosed GD, antithyroid drugs for less than 3 months. The TCR library was made from RNA that had been extracted from PBMCs in TRIzol. Material: peripheral blood mononuclear cells (PBMCs), obtained at new diagnosis, from a patient treated with antithyroid drugs. These receptors all come from a female donor with Graves disease.

This clonotype was recorded at least ten times. The V gene is TRBV20-1, the J gene TRBJ2-7; 8 nucleotides agree with TRBD2. Losses at the gene ends were 3 bases for V and 4 bases for J; bases not matched to a gene: 11. CDR3 length equals 15 residues. CDR1 is DFQATT, CDR2 SNEGSKA, per germline (reference sequence). The CDR3 DNA reads TGCAGTGCTAGTGGCCCGGAAGCGGGAGTATACGAGCAGTACTTC. Its protein is CSASGPEAGVYEQYF.

This clonotype was seen repeatedly, ten times or more. The chain joins TRBV7-8 to TRBJ2-7; 14 nucleotides match TRBD2. The junction had 18 bases not matched to a gene; V was cut back by 5 bases and J by 6 bases. This CDR3 comprises 19 residues. CDR1 and CDR2 (germline): SGHVS, FQNEAQ. Written as DNA, the CDR3 is TGTGCCAGCAGCGTCGGACGGGGACTAGCGGGAGATGTGACTGGCGAGCAGTACTTC. Translating it yields CASSVGRGLAGDVTGEQYF.

This clonotype was observed many times. This rearrangement joins TRBV28 to TRBJ1-2, with D maybe TRBD1 (5 bases). CDR3 length equals 18 residues. V gave up 5 bases and J gave up 4 bases, with 26 bases separating them. CDR1 and CDR2 from the germline V gene are MDHEN and SYDVKM. The CDR3 DNA reads TGTGCCAGCAGTCCCCGAGGACAAGGAAGTCGGAATGGCTATGGCTACACCTTC. Translated: CASSPRGQGSRNGYGYTF.

This clonotype has a handful of counts. The V call is TRBV12-3 or TRBV12-4, the J call TRBJ1-2; a weak D match, TRBD1 (5 bases). V lost 5 bases to trimming and J lost 7 bases, with 11 bases between them. The CDR3 loop spans 12 amino acids. The CDR3 DNA reads TGTGCCAGCAGTATCGGGACTCTTGGCTACACCTTC. This gives the protein CASSIGTLGYTF.

This sequence joins TRBV5-1 and TRBJ2-1; weak D call: TRBD1 (6 bases). V lost 0 bases to trimming and J lost 3 bases, with 10 bases between them. This CDR3 comprises 15 residues. Per germline, CDR1 SGHRS and CDR2 YFSETQ. The CDR3 here is CASSLGRGDYNEQFF. CDR3 DNA: TGCGCCAGCAGCTTGGGCAGGGGAGACTACAATGAGCAGTTCTTC.

About this clonotype: Possible read error: a much larger clone is one base away. This sequence joins TRBV27 and TRBJ2-7; possibly TRBD2 for D (6 bases). The germline V gene has CDR1 MNHEY and CDR2 SMNVEV (reference sequence). V dropped 8 bases and J dropped 6 bases, with 23 bases sitting between them. This CDR3 comprises 15 residues. The CDR3 DNA is TGTGCCAGCGGTTCTCTTGGGGAGGTGAGGGGCGAGCAGTACTTC. It encodes CASGSLGEVRGEQYF.

About this clonotype itself: Possible read error: a much larger clone is one base away. This chain connects TRBV6-5 to TRBJ1-1; D is possibly TRBD1 (5 bases). Between the trimmed V and J ends, which lost 0 bases and 5 bases, there was a span of 13 bases. This CDR3 contains 15 residues. CDR1 and CDR2 from the germline V gene are MNHEY and SVGAGI. In DNA, the CDR3 is TGTGCCAGCAGTTACTCGAAAGCAGGGCGAACTGAAGCTTTCTTT. Translating gives CASSYSKAGRTEAFF.

This clonotype has just a few counts. The chain is built from TRBV7-8 and TRBJ2-2; the D gene is possibly TRBD1 (6 bases). Germline V gives CDR1 SGHVS, CDR2 FQNEAQ. The CDR3 length is 16 residues. Trimming left V 3 bases short and J 0 bases short, with 11 bases between. Written as DNA, the CDR3 is TGTGCCAGCAGCTTCCTTGGGGGCACGAACACCGGGGAGCTGTTTTTT. This translates into CASSFLGGTNTGELFF.

The chain couples TRBV12-5 to TRBJ1-1; weak D call: TRBD1 (5 bases). V gave up 1 base and J gave up 6 bases, with 12 bases separating them. The CDR3 has 14 residues. The germline gives CDR1 LGHNT, CDR2 FRNRAP. The CDR3 coding sequence is TGTGCTAGTGGTTTGGCAGGGAAGGTTGCTGAAGCTTTCTTT. Residues: CASGLAGKVAEAFF.

This clonotype was observed at least ten times. This chain connects TRBV27 to TRBJ2-3, with TRBD1 matching over 12 bases. V gave up 7 bases and J gave up 4 bases; unmatched junction bases: 3. Germline assignment: CDR1 MNHEY and CDR2 SMNVEV (reference sequence). The CDR3 is 14 residues long. The CDR3 nucleotides read TGTGCCAGCAAGGGACAGGGGGCTTCAGATACGCAGTATTTT. This translates into CASKGQGASDTQYF.

This clonotype was detected a few times. This chain joins TRBV29-1 and TRBJ1-3, with 9 bases lining up with TRBD1. With 1 base clipped from V and 1 base from J, the junction kept 2 bases outside the gene matches. Germline V gives CDR1 SQVTM, CDR2 ANQGSEA. The CDR3 length is 15 residues. CDR3 nucleotide sequence: TGCAGCGTTGAAGGACAGGGGGAATCTGGAAACACCATATATTTT. Residues: CSVEGQGESGNTIYF.

This clonotype was recorded many times. The rearrangement joins TRBV20-1 to TRBJ2-7; no clear D gene. V was shortened by 0 bases and J by 1 base, with 13 bases between the two germline ends. The CDR3 sequence is 15 residues long. CDR1 and CDR2 from the germline V gene are DFQATT and SNEGSKA (reference sequence). The CDR3 protein is CSARDLLIGSYEQYF. CDR3 DNA sequence: TGCAGTGCTAGAGATCTCCTCATCGGGTCCTACGAGCAGTACTTC.

This clonotype was observed at least ten times. The chain links TRBV3-1 to TRBJ1-2, with D hard to call. The germline V and J ends were trimmed by 1 base and 0 bases, with 6 bases remaining between them. The CDR3 sequence is 14 residues long. The V gene's germline CDR1 is LGHDT and CDR2 YNNKEL (reference sequence). This chain's CDR3 is CASSQAASNYGYTF. In nucleotides, the CDR3 is TGTGCCAGCAGCCAAGCAGCCTCTAACTATGGCTACACCTTC.

There are many counts of this clonotype. The chain combines TRBV20-1 with TRBJ1-1; D uncertain. The V gene lost 6 bases and the J gene lost 4 bases, with 18 bases spanning the gap. CDR1 and CDR2 from the germline V gene are DFQATT and SNEGSKA (reference sequence). CDR3 length: 14 residues. CDR3 loop: CSAYFRPWSTEAFF. CDR3 DNA: TGCAGTGCGTACTTTCGGCCCTGGAGCACTGAAGCTTTCTTT.

In its sample, this clonotype was seen many times. This chain links TRBV12-3 or TRBV12-4 with TRBJ1-1; TRBD1 is a possible D gene (5 bases). The ends were cut back, 3 bases at V and 0 bases at J, with 20 bases in the middle. This CDR3 has 18 amino acids. CDR3 protein: CASSFSGTTQRMNTEAFF. DNA for the CDR3: TGTGCCAGCAGTTTCTCGGGGACGACCCAGCGCATGAACACTGAAGCTTTCTTT.

This clonotype was counted many times. The chain uses TRBV28 and TRBJ1-2; 8 nucleotides agree with TRBD1. This CDR3 has 15 residues. Germline trimming cut 1 base from V and 5 bases from J; bases unmatched to any gene: 6. Germline V gives CDR1 MDHEN, CDR2 SYDVKM. The CDR3 coding sequence is TGTGCCAGCAGTTTATTGGACAGGGCGGAATATGGCTACACCTTC. Its translation is CASSLLDRAEYGYTF.

This clonotype was recorded at least ten times. V is TRBV12-3 or TRBV12-4 and J is TRBJ1-1; 11 bases agree with TRBD1. The V segment lost 5 bases and the J segment 3 bases; nucleotides outside the gene matches: 8. This CDR3 has 16 residues. The CDR3 region has the DNA TGTGCCAGCAGTCCGGACAGGGGGCGGGTTGACACTGAAGCTTTCTTT. This codes for CASSPDRGRVDTEAFF.